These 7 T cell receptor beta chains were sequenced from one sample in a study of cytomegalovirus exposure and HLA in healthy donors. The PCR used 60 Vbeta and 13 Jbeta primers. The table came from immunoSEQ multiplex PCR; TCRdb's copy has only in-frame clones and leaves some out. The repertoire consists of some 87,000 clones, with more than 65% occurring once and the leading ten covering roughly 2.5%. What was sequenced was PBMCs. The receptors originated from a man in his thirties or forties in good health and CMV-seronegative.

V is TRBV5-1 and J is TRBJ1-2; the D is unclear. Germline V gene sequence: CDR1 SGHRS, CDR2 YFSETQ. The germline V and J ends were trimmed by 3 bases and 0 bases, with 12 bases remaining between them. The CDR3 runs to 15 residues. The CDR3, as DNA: TGCGCCAGCAGCTACTACGGAATAGCTAACTATGGCTACACCTTC. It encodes CASSYYGIANYGYTF.

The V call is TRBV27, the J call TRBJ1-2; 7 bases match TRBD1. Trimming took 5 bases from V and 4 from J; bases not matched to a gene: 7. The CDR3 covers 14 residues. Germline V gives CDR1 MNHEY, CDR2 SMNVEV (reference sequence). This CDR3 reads CASSRTGSLYGYTF. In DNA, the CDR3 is TGTGCCAGCAGTAGGACAGGTTCACTCTATGGCTACACCTTC.

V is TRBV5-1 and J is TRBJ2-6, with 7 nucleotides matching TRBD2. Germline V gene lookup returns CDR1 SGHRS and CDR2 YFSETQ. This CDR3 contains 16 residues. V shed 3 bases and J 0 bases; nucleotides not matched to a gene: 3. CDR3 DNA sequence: TGCGCCAGCAGCTCGCCGGGGGGCTCTGGGGCCAACGTCCTGACTTTC. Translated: CASSSPGGSGANVLTF.

CDR3 sequence: CASSFGQDYGYTF. The CDR3 DNA is TGTGCCAGCAGCTTCGGACAGGATTATGGCTACACCTTC. The rearrangement links TRBV7-2 to TRBJ1-2, with 7 bases lining up with TRBD1. The CDR3 contains 13 residues. V was clipped by 3 bases and J by 5 bases; unmatched bases: 3. CDR1 SGHTA and CDR2 FQGNSA come from the germline V gene. Variable domain in full (rest from reference TRBV7-2 and TRBJ1-2): GAGVSQSPSNKVTEKGKDVELRCDPISGHTALYWYRQSLGQGLEFLIYFQGNSAPDKSGLPSDRFSAERTGGSVSTLTIQRTQQEDSAVYLCASSFGQDYGYTFGSGTRLTVV.

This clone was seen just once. In DNA, the CDR3 is TGCGCCAGCAGGCCAGGGACTGTTACACTAGCCAAAAACATTCAGTACTTC. This encodes CASRPGTVTLAKNIQYF. The chain employs TRBV5-1 and TRBJ2-4; TRBD2 is a possible D gene (6 bases). The CDR3 has 17 amino acids. V lost 5 bases, J lost 0 bases, and 18 bases lay in between. Germline CDR1 is SGHRS and CDR2 is YFSETQ.

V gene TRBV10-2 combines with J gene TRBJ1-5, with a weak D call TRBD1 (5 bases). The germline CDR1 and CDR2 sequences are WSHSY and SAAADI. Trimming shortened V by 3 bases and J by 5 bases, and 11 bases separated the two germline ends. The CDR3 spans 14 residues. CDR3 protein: CASSESGGDQPQHF. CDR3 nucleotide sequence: TGCGCCAGCAGTGAAAGTGGGGGGGATCAGCCCCAGCATTTT.

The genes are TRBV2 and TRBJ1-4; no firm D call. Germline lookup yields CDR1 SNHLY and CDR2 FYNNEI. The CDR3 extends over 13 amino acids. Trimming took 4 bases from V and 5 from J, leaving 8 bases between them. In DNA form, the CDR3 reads TGTGCCAGCAGTGGGAGCCGAAATGAAAAACTGTTTTTT. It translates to CASSGSRNEKLFF.